These 5 T cell receptor beta chains share one sample of origin, sequenced in a study of OX40 agonist ivuxolimab in advanced cancers. Preparation of the library involved the immunoSEQ multiplex PCR assay. TCRdb took this table from immuneACCESS and kept in-frame rearrangements with V and J called. Such tables lack part of the clones; where checked against another copy, unresolved V genes explain under half of the gap, and the rest is unexplained. In this sample the table shows 70,000 or so clones, about 86% of which occur a single time. The ten biggest clones cover nearly 8% of the sample. The sequencing used CD4+ or CD8+ T cells sorted from blood, collected in a trial of the OX40 agonist ivuxolimab. The receptor source for this set is an adult with an advanced solid tumor such as melanoma, head and neck, liver or kidney cancer.

This sequence joins TRBV11-2 and TRBJ2-1; TRBD2 matches 11 bases. The germline V gene has CDR1 SGHAT and CDR2 FQNNGV. Trimming removed 5 bases from V and 7 bases from J; junction bases left unmatched: 10. The CDR3 is made up of 16 amino acids. Here the CDR3 reads CASSPTLAGGPNEQFF. For the CDR3, the DNA is TGTGCCAGCAGCCCGACTTTAGCGGGAGGGCCGAATGAGCAGTTCTTC.

The chain combines TRBV6-5 with TRBJ1-2; weak D call: TRBD1 (5 bases). Trimming removed 6 bases from V and 0 bases from J, with 14 bases in between. CDR1 and CDR2 (germline): MNHEY, SVGAGI. CDR3 length: 15 amino acids. DNA for the CDR3: TGTGCCAGCAGGGGGGACGGTCAAGCTAACTATGGCTACACCTTC. Translating gives CASRGDGQANYGYTF.

V and J are TRBV6-1 and TRBJ1-1; possibly TRBD1 for D (5 bases). Germline V gives CDR1 MNHNS, CDR2 SASEGT. The CDR3 loop spans 13 amino acids. Deletions cut 5 bases from V and 5 bases from J, with 12 bases between. The CDR3 DNA follows: TGTGCCAGCAGTCGTTCAGGGAGTACTGAAGCTTTCTTT. Protein: CASSRSGSTEAFF.

The rearrangement links TRBV11-2 to TRBJ1-1; possible D gene TRBD1, 5 bases. The germline CDR1 and CDR2 sequences are SGHAT and FQNNGV. V was trimmed by 2 bases and J by 3 bases, leaving 16 bases between them. The CDR3 totals 16 residues. In DNA, the CDR3 is TGTGCCAGCAGCTTACCTACCGGGGGAGCCCACACTGAAGCTTTCTTT. Residues: CASSLPTGGAHTEAFF.

The sample holds a few counts of this clone. This rearrangement joins TRBV7-9 to TRBJ2-7; D call uncertain. Deletions cut 0 bases from V and 6 bases from J, with 9 bases between. The CDR3 covers 13 residues. The V gene's germline CDR1 is SEHNR and CDR2 FQNEAQ (reference sequence). The CDR3 DNA follows: TGTGCCAGCAGCTTAGCGCTTATAACCGAGCAGTACTTC. This sequence encodes CASSLALITEQYF.